A selection of T cell receptor beta chains follows, all from one sample in a study of blood T cells in healthy people across ages. TCRdb re-called the 5' RACE reads through MiXCR, storing one row per CDR3 protein. This repertoire shows approximately 1.5 million distinct CDR3 sequences, approximately 32% found once; its top ten account for about 10%. What was sequenced was blood. The receptors come from a woman aged 25 to 39 in good health. Both conserved end residues are trimmed from each CDR3. Fields, in order: V gene, J gene, CDR3 protein.

v_gene: TRBV5-1
j_gene: TRBJ2-5
CDR3aa: ASSPGTSGLGGQETQY

v_gene: TRBV5-1
j_gene: TRBJ2-7
CDR3aa: ASSLGVTGGYEQY

v_gene: TRBV7-9
j_gene: TRBJ1-4
CDR3aa: ASSLGTATQLLREKLF

v_gene: TRBV10-3
j_gene: TRBJ1-1
CDR3aa: AIRTDPNTEAF

v_gene: TRBV13
j_gene: TRBJ2-7
CDR3aa: ASGVLHEQY

v_gene: TRBV2
j_gene: TRBJ1-1
CDR3aa: ASSEGDREEAF

v_gene: TRBV7-9
j_gene: TRBJ2-3
CDR3aa: ASSPPLVGSSTDTQY

v_gene: TRBV20-1
j_gene: TRBJ2-1
CDR3aa: SAPLADSYNEQF

v_gene: TRBV3-1
j_gene: TRBJ1-1
CDR3aa: ASAGPGAEAF

v_gene: TRBV5-8
j_gene: TRBJ2-5
CDR3aa: ASSRGGGGSRETQY

v_gene: TRBV5-1
j_gene: TRBJ1-4
CDR3aa: ASRRTVTTNEKLF

v_gene: TRBV2
j_gene: TRBJ2-2
CDR3aa: ASSADRNTGELF

v_gene: TRBV20-1
j_gene: TRBJ1-2
CDR3aa: SASGFGYT

v_gene: TRBV4-1
j_gene: TRBJ2-2
CDR3aa: ASSPARSNIGELF

v_gene: TRBV6-6
j_gene: TRBJ2-7
CDR3aa: ATRGSVDEQY

v_gene: TRBV20-1
j_gene: TRBJ1-2
CDR3aa: SASRAEGYT

v_gene: TRBV12-3/TRBV12-4
j_gene: TRBJ2-7
CDR3aa: ASSVVGGSYEQY

v_gene: TRBV29-1
j_gene: TRBJ2-7
CDR3aa: SVVTGGRMSEQY

v_gene: TRBV29-1
j_gene: -
CDR3aa: SVGTLAAARETQY

v_gene: TRBV5-1
j_gene: TRBJ2-3
CDR3aa: ASSGSGGEDTQY

v_gene: TRBV20-1
j_gene: TRBJ1-2
CDR3aa: SASPEDRVDYGYT

v_gene: TRBV7-9
j_gene: TRBJ2-2
CDR3aa: ASSSVYSGTGERF

v_gene: TRBV29-1
j_gene: TRBJ2-7
CDR3aa: SVEPGGLNEQY

v_gene: TRBV6-6
j_gene: TRBJ1-1
CDR3aa: ASSFDRVLSVEAF

v_gene: TRBV6-1
j_gene: TRBJ2-5
CDR3aa: ASSEGVAGGPPETQY

v_gene: TRBV5-1
j_gene: TRBJ2-3
CDR3aa: ASSAWTGGTDTQY

v_gene: TRBV20-1
j_gene: TRBJ2-7
CDR3aa: SARDVEQGISNEQY

v_gene: TRBV5-1
j_gene: TRBJ2-7
CDR3aa: ASSYGIQGETEQY

v_gene: TRBV20-1
j_gene: TRBJ2-6
CDR3aa: SARDLNGPLTGANVLT

v_gene: TRBV4-1
j_gene: TRBJ2-1
CDR3aa: ASSQVDLGLAGGNEQF

v_gene: TRBV10-1
j_gene: TRBJ1-2
CDR3aa: ASSDRQGGYT

v_gene: TRBV7-9
j_gene: TRBJ2-5
CDR3aa: ASSTRDEQETQY

v_gene: TRBV10-2
j_gene: TRBJ1-1
CDR3aa: ASRDSSTEAF

v_gene: TRBV10-1
j_gene: TRBJ2-1
CDR3aa: ASSESVEDNEQF

v_gene: TRBV5-1
j_gene: TRBJ2-1
CDR3aa: ASSLTTGQIPYNEQF

v_gene: TRBV9
j_gene: TRBJ2-7
CDR3aa: ASSVALTSSPNEQY

v_gene: TRBV10-3
j_gene: TRBJ2-7
CDR3aa: AISLSGYEQY

v_gene: TRBV7-2
j_gene: TRBJ2-1
CDR3aa: ASSYRTSSGRNEQF

v_gene: TRBV4-1
j_gene: TRBJ1-3
CDR3aa: ASSPVESSGNTIY

v_gene: TRBV7-3
j_gene: TRBJ2-5
CDR3aa: AGSLGFLAGGQETQY

v_gene: TRBV12-3/TRBV12-4
j_gene: TRBJ1-2
CDR3aa: ASTLSAYGYT